The rows below give T cell receptor beta chains drawn from one sample of a study of radiation and T cells in renal cell carcinoma. Libraries were prepared by immunoSEQ multiplex PCR; TCRdb keeps only in-frame clonotypes and omits some of them. The table includes roughly 92,000 clones, 65% to 90% detected once. Sequenced material: blood, taken from a patient whose treatment included radiotherapy and nephrectomy. The receptors shown here come from a man between 60 and 75 years old with renal cell carcinoma. Each CDR3 is given with its conserved first and last residue. Fields, in order: J gene, V gene, clone size, D gene, CDR3 protein, CDR3 DNA. The D gene is left open where the match is weak. Size values are once, few and many counts, or a class for expanded clones, and some rows have none.

TRBJ2-7,TRBV5-4,.,TRBD1,CASSSGTGWHEQYF,TGTGCCAGCAGCTCCGGGACAGGGTGGCACGAGCAGTACTTC
TRBJ2-3,TRBV7-3,.,TRBD1,CASSLTGGERGTDTQYF,TGTGCCAGCAGCTTAACAGGGGGCGAGAGGGGGACAGATACGCAGTATTTT
TRBJ2-3,TRBV15,once,.,CATSRDGRITDTQYF,TGTGCCACCAGCAGAGACGGAAGGATCACAGATACGCAGTATTTT
TRBJ2-2,TRBV11-2,.,TRBD2,CASSSLAGGTGELFF,TGTGCCAGCAGCTCACTAGCGGGAGGCACCGGGGAGCTGTTTTTT
TRBJ1-2,TRBV5-4,.,TRBD1,CASSFPRGLDYGYTF,TGTGCCAGCAGCTTCCCCAGGGGGCTAGACTATGGCTACACCTTC
TRBJ2-3,TRBV18,.,.,CASSPETGVRYF,TGTGCCAGCTCCCCAGAGACTGGGGTTCGGTATTTT
TRBJ2-5,TRBV6-6,once,TRBD2,CASSLGTSEETQYF,TGTGCCAGCAGTTTAGGGACTAGCGAAGAGACCCAGTACTTC
TRBJ1-4,TRBV27,.,.,CASSPWWDTTMNEKLFF,TGTGCCAGCAGTCCTTGGTGGGACACTACCATGAATGAAAAACTGTTTTTT
TRBJ2-7,TRBV10-1,.,TRBD2,CASSEFLTSGRYEQYF,TGCGCCAGCAGTGAGTTTTTAACTAGCGGGAGATACGAGCAGTACTTC
TRBJ2-7,TRBV6-6,.,TRBD2,CASSYRQRDGYEQYF,TGTGCCAGCAGTTACCGCCAGCGGGACGGGTACGAGCAGTACTTC
TRBJ1-5,TRBV28,.,.,CASTPTDGDQPQHF,TGTGCCAGCACCCCAACCGACGGTGATCAGCCCCAGCATTTT
TRBJ2-7,TRBV27,.,TRBD2,CASRNGEGSYEQYF,TGTGCCAGCAGAAACGGGGAGGGTTCCTACGAGCAGTACTTC
TRBJ2-1,TRBV19,few,.,CASSRQGGSSYNEQFF,TGTGCCAGTAGCCGCCAGGGGGGGAGCTCCTACAATGAGCAGTTCTTC
TRBJ2-1,TRBV27,.,TRBD2,CASSLSWLAGVTRPYEQFF,TGTGCCAGCAGTTTATCGTGGCTAGCGGGAGTCACTCGCCCATATGAGCAGTTCTTC
TRBJ1-3,TRBV15,once,TRBD1,CATSRDFGTGGNTIYF,TGTGCCACCAGCAGAGATTTCGGGACAGGTGGAAACACCATATATTTT
TRBJ2-3,TRBV6-6,.,.,CASSYGLNTDTQYF,TGTGCCAGCAGTTACGGGCTGAACACAGATACGCAGTATTTT
TRBJ2-7,TRBV7-8,.,TRBD2,CASSYPTSGRYEQYF,TGTGCCAGCAGCTATCCGACTAGCGGGCGCTACGAGCAGTACTTC
TRBJ2-7,TRBV25-1,medium-sized,TRBD1,CASSYTGQGTSYEQYF,TGTGCCAGCAGTTACACCGGACAGGGCACTTCGTACGAGCAGTACTTC
TRBJ1-2,TRBV6-5,.,.,CASSYSKGDPYGYTF,TGTGCCAGCAGTTACTCGAAAGGGGACCCCTATGGCTACACCTTC
TRBJ2-1,TRBV11-3,.,TRBD2,CASRASGDYNEQFF,TGTGCCAGCAGGGCTAGCGGAGATTACAATGAGCAGTTCTTC
TRBJ2-1,TRBV2,.,TRBD2,CASSVFAGAYNEQFF,TGTGCCAGCAGTGTCTTTGCGGGGGCCTACAATGAGCAGTTCTTC
TRBJ2-3,TRBV4-2,.,TRBD2,CASSQPLLAGVTDTQYF,TGTGCCAGCAGCCAACCCTTACTAGCGGGAGTAACAGATACGCAGTATTTT
TRBJ1-3,TRBV4-1,.,.,CASSQEGQISSGNTIYF,TGCGCCAGCAGCCAAGAGGGCCAGATAAGCTCTGGAAACACCATATATTTT
TRBJ1-5,TRBV10-3,.,TRBD1,CAISESRDRVNQPQHF,TGTGCCATCAGTGAGTCGAGGGACAGGGTCAATCAGCCCCAGCATTTT
TRBJ2-7,TRBV29-1,once,TRBD2,CSVEGSLAGGPEQYF,TGCAGCGTTGAAGGATCGCTAGCGGGAGGGCCCGAGCAGTACTTC
TRBJ1-1,TRBV28,.,.,CASSLEQRNTEAFF,TGTGCCAGCAGTTTGGAACAGAGGAACACTGAAGCTTTCTTT
TRBJ2-5,TRBV2,.,.,CASTRSTLQETQYF,TGTGCCAGCACCAGAAGTACGCTCCAAGAGACCCAGTACTTC
TRBJ2-7,TRBV6-5,.,.,CASSYWGGGRSYEQYF,TGTGCCAGCAGTTACTGGGGCGGGGGCCGTTCCTACGAGCAGTACTTC
TRBJ2-7,TRBV11-2,.,TRBD1,CASSPRPGTGNSYEQYF,TGTGCCAGCAGCCCACGACCAGGGACAGGGAACTCCTACGAGCAGTACTTC
TRBJ2-7,TRBV19,.,TRBD1,CASSGFGTGGYEQYF,TGTGCCAGTAGTGGGTTTGGGACAGGGGGCTACGAGCAGTACTTC
TRBJ1-4,TRBV19,.,.,CASTLQAREGEKLFF,TGTGCCAGTACCCTACAGGCCAGGGAGGGTGAAAAACTGTTTTTT
TRBJ2-7,TRBV9,once,.,CASSVGDTYEQYF,TGTGCCAGCAGCGTAGGGGACACATACGAGCAGTACTTC
TRBJ2-4,TRBV6-6,few,.,CASIPEAGTWFIQYF,TGTGCCAGCATTCCCGAGGCAGGGACGTGGTTCATTCAGTACTTC
TRBJ1-3,TRBV7-2,.,.,CASSPPGGLGNTIYF,TGTGCCAGCAGCCCACCAGGAGGTCTTGGAAACACCATATATTTT
TRBJ2-7,TRBV5-1,once,.,CASSLGVSAGDDVQYF,TGCGCCAGCAGCTTGGGGGTTTCGGCAGGGGACGACGTGCAGTACTTC
TRBJ1-5,TRBV4-3,.,.,CASSATRGQPQHF,TGCGCCAGCAGCGCGACGAGGGGACAGCCCCAGCATTTT
TRBJ2-2,TRBV4-3,.,TRBD2,CASSQGASGRITGELFF,TGCGCCAGCAGCCAAGGGGCTAGCGGGAGGATTACCGGGGAGCTGTTTTTT
TRBJ2-5,TRBV18,.,.,CASSPAGSQETQYF,TGTGCCAGCTCACCTGCAGGGAGTCAAGAGACCCAGTACTTC
TRBJ2-7,TRBV18,.,.,CASTSRGPRESEQYF,TGTGCCAGCACGAGCAGGGGACCACGGGAAAGCGAGCAGTACTTC
TRBJ1-2,TRBV6-6,once,.,CASSSRASNYGYTF,TGTGCCAGCAGTTCCAGGGCCTCTAACTATGGCTACACCTTC
TRBJ2-1,TRBV6-1,.,.,CASRFLLHNEQFF,TGTGCCAGCAGGTTCCTCTTGCACAATGAGCAGTTCTTC
TRBJ2-6,TRBV5-1,.,TRBD2,CASSLAGLAGFHSGANVLTF,TGCGCCAGCAGCTTGGCAGGACTAGCGGGATTCCATTCTGGGGCCAACGTCCTGACTTTC
TRBJ2-1,TRBV19,few,.,CASSRQGGNEQFF,TGTGCCAGTAGTCGGCAAGGTGGCAATGAGCAGTTCTTC
TRBJ1-5,TRBV28,.,.,CASSLKTGPSNQPQHF,TGTGCCAGCAGTTTAAAGACAGGACCTAGCAATCAGCCCCAGCATTTT
TRBJ2-1,TRBV9,.,TRBD2,CASSPRLATYNEQFF,TGTGCCAGCAGCCCTCGACTAGCGACCTACAATGAGCAGTTCTTC